This TCR beta chain derives from a study of GPR56 and killer-like receptors on CD4 memory cells (dated by TCRdb to the late 2010s). Some background on the complete study: It was proposed in the study that human CD4+ memory T-cell differentiation and cytokine production potential are marked by progressive acquisition of KLRB1, KLRG1, GPR56 and then KLRF1. The healthy blood donors were described in the study as age-matched to the liver disease patients, whose median age was around 73 years.

Before TCRbeta sequencing, fluorescence-activated cell sorting was used to enrich five KLR/GPR56-defined CD4+ populations. TCRbeta repertoires of five CD4+ T-cell subsets defined by KLRB1, KLRG1, GPR56 and KLRF1 expression were sequenced to test a linear memory differentiation pathway. TCR-sequenced cells came from peripheral blood of healthy control individuals, reported as five donors in the TCRbeta analysis figure. The researchers collected heparinized peripheral blood and processed every sample within one hour of retrieval. To isolate peripheral blood mononuclear cells, blood was diluted 1:2 in PBS and put through Biocoll density gradient centrifugation at room temperature. Before flow sorting, CD4+ T cells were magnetically enriched from freshly isolated PBMCs using anti-CD4 MicroBeads. A BD FACSAria II was used to sort CD4+ T cells, enriched from the PBMCs of healthy donors, according to marker expression. For surface staining, the researchers used Miltenyi Biotec antibodies: anti-KLRB1 clone 191B8, anti-KLRF1 clone 4A4.D10 and anti-KLRG1 clone REA261.

The paper's findings and limits, for the study overall: Rather than full repertoires, the diversity and similarity analyses used only the 100 most expanded clones in each population. Clonal frequency started low in the marker-negative population and rose progressively along the proposed pathway, while TCRbeta diversity decreased accordingly. Overlap of TCR repertoires was especially pronounced between late populations 4 and 5, and partly extended to population 3. The authors took the finding that clones dominating late populations 4 and 5 were also present in early populations 1 and 2 as evidence for linear differentiation.

Via the germline V gene (reference sequence), CDR1 is MNHNY and CDR2 SVGAGI. The CDR3 spans 15 residues, from the cysteine through the phenylalanine. A DNA sequence was not provided. Frequency indicates this clonotype is large (0.1 to 1%); no count is kept. Its antigen is unknown. Sequencing relied on an Illumina HiSeq 2500. The recombined TCRbeta locus was amplified by a previously published PCR protocol to build sequencing libraries. Under the source paper's analysis protocol: Any read whose average quality score fell below 30 was discarded, and IMSEQ was used to process the reads that remained. Each clonotype was defined by Vbeta gene, Jbeta gene and CDR3 amino acid sequence. The Morisita-Horn index, computed on the top 100 expanded clones, was used to quantify repertoire overlap between populations. Renyi diversity profiles calculated on the top 100 expanded clones were used to assess clonal diversity. The reads, reprocessed by TCRdb, yield one row per CDR3 protein sequence and no DNA. For this entry, the V and J calls and clone size follow TCRdb and not the study's own pipeline. The sample table on file contains about 1,400 distinct CDR3 sequences. The ten largest account for roughly an eighth of the sample.

Sequences were obtained from memory CD4+ T cells from blood. The sequence was collected from a human donor in good health. The rearrangement joined TRBV6-6 to TRBJ1-5. CDR3 protein: CASSQNRGEGQPQHF.